The source of this TCR beta chain is a study of beta chain features in type 1 diabetes. Sequencing targeted expressed TCRB transcripts, as all isolated RNA had been reverse transcribed. Sequencing was performed with immunoSEQ multiplex PCR; in TCRdb, only in-frame clones are kept and a portion is missing. This sample has about 410,000 clones, with about 15% found just once. V lost 4 bases to trimming and J lost 6 bases, with 10 bases between them. Per the germline V gene, CDR1 is SGDLS and CDR2 is YYNGEE. This CDR3 has 13 amino acids. Source material: naive CD4+ T cells from blood. V and J are TRBV9 and TRBJ2-2; either TRBD1 or TRBD2 may supply D (5 bases each). The origin of this receptor is a man aged 25-45 years in good health. CDR3 in amino acids: CASSRDRAGELFF. In DNA, the CDR3 is TGTGCCAGCAGCAGGGACCGCGCCGGGGAGCTGTTTTTT.